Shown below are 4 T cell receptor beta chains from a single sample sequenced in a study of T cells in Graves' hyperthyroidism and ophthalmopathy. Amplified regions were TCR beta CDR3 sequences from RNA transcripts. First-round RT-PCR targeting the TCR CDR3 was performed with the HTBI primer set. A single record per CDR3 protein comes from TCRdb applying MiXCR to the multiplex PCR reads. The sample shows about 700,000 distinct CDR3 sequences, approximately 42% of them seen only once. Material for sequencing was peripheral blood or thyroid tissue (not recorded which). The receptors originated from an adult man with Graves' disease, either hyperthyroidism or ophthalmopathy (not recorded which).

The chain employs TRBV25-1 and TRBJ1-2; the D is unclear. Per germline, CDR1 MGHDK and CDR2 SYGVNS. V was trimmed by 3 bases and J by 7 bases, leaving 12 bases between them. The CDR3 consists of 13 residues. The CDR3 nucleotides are TGTGCCAGCAGTGATTGGGGAAATCTTGGCTACACCTTC. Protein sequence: CASSDWGNLGYTF.

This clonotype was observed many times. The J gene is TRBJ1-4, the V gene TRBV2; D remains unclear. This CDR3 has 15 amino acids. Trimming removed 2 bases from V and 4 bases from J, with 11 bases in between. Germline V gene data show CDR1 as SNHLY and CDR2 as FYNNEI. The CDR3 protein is CASSERGLYNEKLFF. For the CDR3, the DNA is TGTGCCAGCAGTGAACGTGGCCTTTATAATGAAAAACTGTTTTTT.

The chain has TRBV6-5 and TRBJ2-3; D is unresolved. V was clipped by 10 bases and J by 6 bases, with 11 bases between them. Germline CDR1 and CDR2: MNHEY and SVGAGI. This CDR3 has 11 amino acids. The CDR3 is CAIALRDTQYF. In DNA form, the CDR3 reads TGTGCCATCGCACTTAGGGATACGCAGTATTTT.

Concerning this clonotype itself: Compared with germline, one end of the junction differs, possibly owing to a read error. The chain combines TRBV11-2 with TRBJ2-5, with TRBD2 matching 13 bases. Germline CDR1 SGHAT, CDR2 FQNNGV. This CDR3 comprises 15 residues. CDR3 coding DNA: TGTGCCAGCAGCCCGGGACTAGCGGGGCTGGAGACCCTGTACTTC. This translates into CASSPGLAGLETLYF.